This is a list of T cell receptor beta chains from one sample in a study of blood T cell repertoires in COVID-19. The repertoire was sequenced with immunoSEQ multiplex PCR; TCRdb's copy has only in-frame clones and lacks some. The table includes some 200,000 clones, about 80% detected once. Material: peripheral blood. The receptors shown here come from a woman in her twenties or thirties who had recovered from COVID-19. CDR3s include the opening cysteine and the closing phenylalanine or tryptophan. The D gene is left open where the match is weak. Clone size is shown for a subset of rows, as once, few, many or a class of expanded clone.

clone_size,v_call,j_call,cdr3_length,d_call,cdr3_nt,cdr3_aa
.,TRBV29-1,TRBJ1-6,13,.,TGCAGCGTTGAAGAATACGAGGATTCACCCCTCCACTTT,CSVEEYEDSPLHF
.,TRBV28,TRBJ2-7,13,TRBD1,TGTGCCAGCAGAAGACAGGGGGTATACGAGCAGTACTTC,CASRRQGVYEQYF
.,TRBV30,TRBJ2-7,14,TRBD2,TGTGCCTGGGACCGGACTAGCGGGAGAGTCCCGCAGTACTTC,CAWDRTSGRVPQYF
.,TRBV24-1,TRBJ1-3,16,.,TGTGCCACCAGTGATCACCGCGGGGACGAGGGAAACACCATATATTTT,CATSDHRGDEGNTIYF
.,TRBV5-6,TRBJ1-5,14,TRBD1,TGTGCCAGCAGCTTGACAGGGGCAGATCAGCCCCAGCATTTT,CASSLTGADQPQHF
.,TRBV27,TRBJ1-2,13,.,TGTGCCAGCAGTTCCTCGCTCAGGGGAGGCTACACCTTC,CASSSSLRGGYTF
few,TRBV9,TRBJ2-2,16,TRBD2,TGTGCCAGCAGCGTAAGCGGGACTAGTATCACCGGGGAGCTGTTTTTT,CASSVSGTSITGELFF
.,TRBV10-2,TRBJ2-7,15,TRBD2,TGCGCCAGCAGTGAGTCGATAGCGGGAGGGGACGAGCAGTACTTC,CASSESIAGGDEQYF
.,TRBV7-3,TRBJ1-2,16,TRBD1,TGTGCCAGCAGCTCACATGGCCAGGGGGCGGACTATGGCTACACCTTC,CASSSHGQGADYGYTF
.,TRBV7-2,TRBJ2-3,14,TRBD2,TGTGCCAGCAGCTTAGGGACTAGCGGAGATACGCAGTATTTT,CASSLGTSGDTQYF
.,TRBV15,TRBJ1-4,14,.,TGTGCCACCAGCAGAGCGCAGGGTGATGAAAAACTGTTTTTT,CATSRAQGDEKLFF
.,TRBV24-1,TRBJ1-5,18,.,TGTGCCACCAGTGATTCGTTCCCCTCTGACAAGGGAGTACAGCCCCAGCATTTT,CATSDSFPSDKGVQPQHF
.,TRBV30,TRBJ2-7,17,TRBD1,TGTGCCTGGACCTCACCCGGGGACAGGAGGAGCTCCTACGAGCAGTACTTC,CAWTSPGDRRSSYEQYF
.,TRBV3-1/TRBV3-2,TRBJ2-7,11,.,TGTGCCAGCAGCCATGACAGGGAGCAGTACTTC,CASSHDREQYF
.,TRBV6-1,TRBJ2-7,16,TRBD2,TGTGCCAGCAGTGAATTGACTAGCGGGAGCTCCTACGAGCAGTACTTC,CASSELTSGSSYEQYF
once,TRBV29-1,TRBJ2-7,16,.,TGCAGCGTTGACCGGCAGGGAAGGGTCCAAGGGCACGAGCAGTACTTC,CSVDRQGRVQGHEQYF
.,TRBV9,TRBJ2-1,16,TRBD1,TGTGCCAGCAGCCCCCGCCGGGACAGGGGCTACAATGAGCAGTTCTTC,CASSPRRDRGYNEQFF
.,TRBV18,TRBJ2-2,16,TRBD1,TGTGCCAGCTCACCACCGACAGGGGGCAACACCGGGGAGCTGTTTTTT,CASSPPTGGNTGELFF
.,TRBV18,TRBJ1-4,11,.,TGTGCCAGCTTTAGTAATGAAAAACTGTTTTTT,CASFSNEKLFF
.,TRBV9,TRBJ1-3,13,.,TGTGCCAGCAGGCAGGGGTTTGGAAACACCATATATTTT,CASRQGFGNTIYF
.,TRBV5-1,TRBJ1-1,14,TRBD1,TGCGCCAGCAGCAATACAGGGGGCGCCTATGAAGCTTTCTTT,CASSNTGGAYEAFF
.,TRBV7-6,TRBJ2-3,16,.,TGTGCCAGCAGCTCCGGGACTGGCTTCGTAGGCGATACGCAGTATTTT,CASSSGTGFVGDTQYF
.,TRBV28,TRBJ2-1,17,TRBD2,TGTGCCAGCAGTCCGCGGACTAGCGGGGGATATGACAATGAGCAGTTCTTC,CASSPRTSGGYDNEQFF
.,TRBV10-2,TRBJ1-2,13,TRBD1,TGCGCCAGCAGCTATGGGACAGAATATGGCTACACCTTC,CASSYGTEYGYTF
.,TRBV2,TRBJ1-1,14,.,TGTGCCAGCAGTGATAAGGGAGGGGACACTGAAGCTTTCTTT,CASSDKGGDTEAFF
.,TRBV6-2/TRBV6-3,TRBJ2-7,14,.,TGTGCCAGCAGTTACTCCCACGGTACCTACGAGCAGTACTTC,CASSYSHGTYEQYF
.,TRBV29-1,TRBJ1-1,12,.,TGCAGCGTTTACCCTGGAGGCACTGAAGCTTTCTTT,CSVYPGGTEAFF
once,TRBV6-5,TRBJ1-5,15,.,TGTGCCAGCAGCTCAAGGGGGGGCGCAGGACAGCCCCAGCATTTT,CASSSRGGAGQPQHF
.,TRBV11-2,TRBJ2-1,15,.,TGTGCCAGCAGCTCTAGAGCGGCCCTGGGCAATGAGCAGTTCTTC,CASSSRAALGNEQFF
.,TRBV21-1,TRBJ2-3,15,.,TGTGCCAGCAGCAAAGAGGAGGGGTCTACAGATACGCAGTATTTT,CASSKEEGSTDTQYF
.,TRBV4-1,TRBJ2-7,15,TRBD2,TGCGCCAGCAGCCAAGTGGGCGGGAGCTCCTACGAGCAGTACTTC,CASSQVGGSSYEQYF
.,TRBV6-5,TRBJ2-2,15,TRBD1,TGTGCCAGCAGCTCTGACAGGGGGCCCACCGGGGAGCTGTTTTTT,CASSSDRGPTGELFF
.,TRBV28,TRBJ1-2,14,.,TGTGCCAGCAGCCCTACCGTTCTCTCCTATGGCTACACCTTC,CASSPTVLSYGYTF
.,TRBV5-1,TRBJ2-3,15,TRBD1,TGCGCCAGCAGCTTGTTGGGACAGGTTACAGATACGCAGTATTTT,CASSLLGQVTDTQYF
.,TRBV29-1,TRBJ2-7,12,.,TGCAGCGTTTTATCAGGGCCGGACGAGCAGTACTTC,CSVLSGPDEQYF
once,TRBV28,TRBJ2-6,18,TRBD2,TGTGCCAGCAGCGTGGGCCTAGCGGGAGTCAGAGGGGCCAACGTCCTGACTTTC,CASSVGLAGVRGANVLTF
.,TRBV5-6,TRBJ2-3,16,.,TGTGCCAGCAGCCAGCAACTAGCATTTCGGACAGATACGCAGTATTTT,CASSQQLAFRTDTQYF
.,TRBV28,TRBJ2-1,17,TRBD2,TGTGCCAGCAGTTTCCGGACTAGCGGGACGTTGGGCGATGAGCAGTTCTTC,CASSFRTSGTLGDEQFF
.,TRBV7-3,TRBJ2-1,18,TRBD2,TGTGCCAGCAGCTTAGGAAACTGGCCCGGGACTAGCGAAAATGAGCAGTTCTTC,CASSLGNWPGTSENEQFF
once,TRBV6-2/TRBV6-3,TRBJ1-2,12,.,TGTGCCAGCAGTTACCCCCGCGCCGAGGGCACCTTC,CASSYPRAEGTF
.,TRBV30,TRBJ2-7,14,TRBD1,TGTGCCTGGAGTCGGACAGGGGAGGCCCACGAGCAGTACTTC,CAWSRTGEAHEQYF
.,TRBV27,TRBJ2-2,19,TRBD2,TGTGCCAGCAGTCCTATCATCCTACCCGGGACTAGTCTGACCGGGGAGCTGTTTTTT,CASSPIILPGTSLTGELFF
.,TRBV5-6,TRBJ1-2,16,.,TGTGCCAGCAGCTTGGCCCCGGCAGGCTATCGGAATGGCTACACCTTC,CASSLAPAGYRNGYTF
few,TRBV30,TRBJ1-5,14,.,TGTGCCTGGCGTAAGGGCGGGAGCAATCAGCCCCAGCATTTT,CAWRKGGSNQPQHF
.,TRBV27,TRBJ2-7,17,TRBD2,TGTGCCAGCAGTAGGCCCTCCTTAGCGGGAGAAGGAAAGGAGCAGTACTTC,CASSRPSLAGEGKEQYF
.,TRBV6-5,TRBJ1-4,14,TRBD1,TGTGCCAGCAGTCCGGGACAGGGTGGTGAAAAACTGTTTTTT,CASSPGQGGEKLFF
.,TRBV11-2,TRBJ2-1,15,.,TGTGCCAGCAGCTTAGCGTGGCAATCCTACAATGAGCAGTTCTTC,CASSLAWQSYNEQFF
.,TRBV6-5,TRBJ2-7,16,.,TGTGCCAGCAGTTACTCGAGCCACTTGGGCTCTGGCGAGCAGTACTTC,CASSYSSHLGSGEQYF
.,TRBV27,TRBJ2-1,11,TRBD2,TGTGCCAGCTATCCCCCGGGACTACAGTTCTTC,CASYPPGLQFF
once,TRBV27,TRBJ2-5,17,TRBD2,TGTGCCAGCAGTTTATACGGGGGACTAGCGGGGTCAGAGACCCAGTACTTC,CASSLYGGLAGSETQYF
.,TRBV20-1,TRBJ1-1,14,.,TGCAGTGCTAGTCGGGGGGGAGGAAACACTGAAGCTTTCTTT,CSASRGGGNTEAFF
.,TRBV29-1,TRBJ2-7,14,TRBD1,TGCAGCGTTGAAAGTGGGACAGGTTCCTACGAGCAGTACTTC,CSVESGTGSYEQYF